Following are 11 T cell receptor beta chains from one sample sequenced in a study of T-cell reconstitution after alpha-beta-depleted transplantation in children. A TCRbeta library incorporating unique molecular identifiers was prepared. TCRdb independently ran MiXCR on the PCR reads; one entry per CDR3 protein. The data show more than 90,000 distinct CDR3 sequences, about a tenth seen once. The sample in question was PBMCs, obtained before TCRalphabeta/CD19-depleted stem cell transplant. The receptors shown here come from a boy between 2 and 10 years old with acute lymphoblastic leukemia, due to receive a stem cell transplant.

The chain links TRBV5-5 to TRBJ2-1, with TRBD1 matching over 7 bases. Losses at the gene ends were 4 bases for V and 5 bases for J; bases not matched to a gene: 12. Germline V gene sequence: CDR1 SGHKS, CDR2 YYEKEE (reference sequence). This CDR3 region has 16 residues. The CDR3 here is CASSPPYLDRDNEQFF. The CDR3 DNA reads TGTGCCAGCAGCCCCCCCTACCTAGACAGGGACAATGAGCAGTTCTTC.

This sequence joins TRBV28 and TRBJ2-7; TRBD1 aligns across 7 bases. Germline trimming cut 5 bases from V and 2 bases from J; bases unmatched to any gene: 6. The germline CDR1 and CDR2 sequences are MDHEN and SYDVKM. The CDR3 loop spans 14 amino acids. The CDR3 DNA reads as TGTGCCAGCAGTGTGCAGGGGGTGCCCTACGAGCAGTACTTC. Its translation is CASSVQGVPYEQYF. Full variable domain (rest looked up from reference TRBV28 and TRBJ2-7): DVKVTQSSRYLVKRTGEKVFLECVQDMDHENMFWYRQDPGLGLRLIYFSYDVKMKEKGDIPEGYSVSREKKERFSLILESASTNQTSMYLCASSVQGVPYEQYFGPGTRLTVT.

The chain combines TRBV5-1 with TRBJ1-2; weak D call: TRBD1 (6 bases). This CDR3 is built from 13 residues. V was cut by 0 bases and J by 8 bases, with 11 bases left in between. Germline assignment: CDR1 SGHRS and CDR2 YFSETQ. CDR3 region: CASSLAEGVGYTF. The CDR3 DNA sequence: TGCGCCAGCAGCTTGGCCGAGGGGGTAGGCTACACCTTC.

The chain carries TRBV4-1 and TRBJ2-3; 9 bases are shared with TRBD2. The ends lost 1 base at V and 0 bases at J; junction bases unmatched: 2. Germline V gene lookup returns CDR1 MGHRA and CDR2 YSYEKL. This CDR3 comprises 16 residues. The CDR3 sequence: CASSQGLAASTDTQYF. The CDR3 bases are TGCGCCAGCAGCCAAGGACTAGCGGCCAGCACAGATACGCAGTATTTT.

This clonotype was counted between two and nine times. The chain joins TRBV6-1 to TRBJ2-3; D not resolved. CDR1 and CDR2 from the germline V gene are MNHNS and SASEGT. With 5 bases removed from V and 5 bases from J, the gap between germline ends came to 14 bases. CDR3 length equals 14 residues. The CDR3 loop is CASSPWRREDTQYF. The CDR3 nucleotides are TGTGCCAGCAGTCCGTGGCGAAGGGAAGATACGCAGTATTTT.

This clonotype was observed a few times. The gene calls are TRBV12-3 or TRBV12-4 and TRBJ2-1; 15 bases line up with TRBD2. This CDR3 has 13 amino acids. Trimming cost V 6 bases and J 10 bases; bases outside gene matches: 1. CDR3: CASRGLAGGEQFF. In DNA form, the CDR3 reads TGTGCCAGCAGGGGACTAGCGGGAGGCGAGCAGTTCTTC.

This clonotype was seen ten or more times. The J gene is TRBJ1-2, the V gene TRBV27, with D perhaps matching TRBD1 (6 bases). Trimming left V 4 bases short and J 5 bases short, with 20 bases between. The germline V gene has CDR1 MNHEY and CDR2 SMNVEV (reference sequence). The CDR3 runs 16 residues. CDR3 in amino acids: CASSSSRGGGGYGYTF. CDR3 DNA: TGTGCCAGCAGTTCATCCAGAGGGGGGGGCGGGTATGGCTACACCTTC.

At least ten counts were recorded for this clonotype. The rearrangement joins TRBV7-9 to TRBJ1-6; D is undetermined. This CDR3 region has 12 residues. Germline V gene sequence: CDR1 SEHNR, CDR2 FQNEAQ (reference sequence). V was pared by 3 bases and J by 7 bases, with 4 bases between. The CDR3, as DNA: TGTGCCAGCAGCTTTCCCAATTCACCCCTCCACTTT. It yields the protein CASSFPNSPLHF.

The V call is TRBV5-6, the J call TRBJ1-5; TRBD1 is a possible D gene (6 bases). Trimming pared 3 bases from V and 10 bases from J, leaving 14 bases between. There are 13 residues in the CDR3. The V gene's germline CDR1 is SGHDT and CDR2 YYEEEE. CDR3 DNA sequence: TGTGCCAGCAGCTACAGGGTAAGGGGTCCCCAGCATTTT. It translates to CASSYRVRGPQHF.

This clonotype was counted between two and nine times. The J gene is TRBJ2-2, the V gene TRBV3-1; 9 positions match TRBD2. CDR3 length equals 20 residues. CDR1 and CDR2 (germline): LGHDT, YNNKEL (reference sequence). The ends lost 0 bases at V and 3 bases at J; junction bases unmatched: 14. The CDR3 loop is CASSQDVSSGRMGDTGELFF. DNA for the CDR3: TGTGCCAGCAGCCAAGATGTCAGCAGCGGGAGGATGGGTGACACCGGGGAGCTGTTTTTT.

This clonotype was found a few times. J is TRBJ1-5 and V is TRBV5-6; TRBD1 aligns across 9 bases. The V and J ends lost 2 bases and 7 bases, in that order; junction bases with no gene match: 4. This CDR3 is 14 amino acids long. Germline CDR1 SGHDT, CDR2 YYEEEE. CDR3: CASSLGQGPQPQHF. DNA for the CDR3: TGTGCCAGCAGCTTAGGACAGGGGCCCCAGCCCCAGCATTTT.